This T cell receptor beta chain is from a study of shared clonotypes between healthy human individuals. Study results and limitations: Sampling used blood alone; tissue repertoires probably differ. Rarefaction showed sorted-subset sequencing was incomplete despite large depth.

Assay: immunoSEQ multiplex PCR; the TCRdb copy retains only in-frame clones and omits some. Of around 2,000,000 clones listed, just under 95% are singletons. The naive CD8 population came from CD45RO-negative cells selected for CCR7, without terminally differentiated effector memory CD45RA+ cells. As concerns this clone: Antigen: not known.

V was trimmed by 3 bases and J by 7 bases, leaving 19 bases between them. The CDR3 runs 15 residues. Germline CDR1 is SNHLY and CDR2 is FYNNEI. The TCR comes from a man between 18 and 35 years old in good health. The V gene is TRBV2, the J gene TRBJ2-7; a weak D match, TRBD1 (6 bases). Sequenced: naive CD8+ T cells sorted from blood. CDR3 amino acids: CASSEFTGTLGEQYF. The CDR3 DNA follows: TGTGCCAGCAGTGAGTTTACAGGGACCCTAGGAGAGCAGTACTTC.